This T cell receptor (beta chain) was found in a study of T-cell memory formation after mild COVID-19. The overall study: Clusters of TCRs were largely donor specific. Findings and limits, study-wide: Pre-infection memory already had some responding clones, implying cross-reactive memory joined.

On this clonotype itself: Its antigen is unidentified.

TCRdb re-called the 5' RACE reads through MiXCR, storing one row per CDR3 protein. The repertoire holds just under 150,000 distinct CDR3 sequences, less than 20% seen once, with over 2% in the top ten. Germline CDR1 is MGHRA and CDR2 is YSYEKL. The CDR3 covers 15 residues. V lost 4 bases to trimming and J lost 7 bases; unmatched junction nucleotides: 12. The V call is TRBV4-1, the J call TRBJ2-5, with 7 bases that match TRBD1. Sequenced: PBMCs or a T cell subset sorted from them (not recorded which). The origin of this receptor is an adult woman who had mild COVID-19 (a few samples of this study predate the infection). Cell type and time point are not known. The CDR3 protein is CASSRDRGTLGTQYF. The CDR3 DNA reads as TGCGCCAGCAGCCGGGACAGAGGTACCCTGGGGACCCAGTACTTC.